This TCR beta chain was obtained from a study of T cell changes during pregnancy in multiple sclerosis. The CDR3 is made up of 13 amino acids. CDR1 ENHRY and CDR2 SYGVKD come from the germline V gene. Trimming cost V 6 bases and J 5 bases, with 13 bases left between them. Some clones are missing from TCRdb's copy, which holds only in-frame ones; the method was immunoSEQ multiplex PCR. Among about 70,000 clones, around nine tenths were seen once, and the ten largest hold roughly 2%. This specimen consisted of peripheral blood, obtained in the second trimester of pregnancy. The gene calls are TRBV10-3 and TRBJ1-1; D possibly corresponds to TRBD1 (6 bases). The TCR sequence derives from a female donor in good health, enrolled as a control in a pregnancy study. In nucleotides, the CDR3 is TGTGCCATCAGGGACAGATTTTCTACTGAAGCTTTCTTT. This sequence encodes CAIRDRFSTEAFF.